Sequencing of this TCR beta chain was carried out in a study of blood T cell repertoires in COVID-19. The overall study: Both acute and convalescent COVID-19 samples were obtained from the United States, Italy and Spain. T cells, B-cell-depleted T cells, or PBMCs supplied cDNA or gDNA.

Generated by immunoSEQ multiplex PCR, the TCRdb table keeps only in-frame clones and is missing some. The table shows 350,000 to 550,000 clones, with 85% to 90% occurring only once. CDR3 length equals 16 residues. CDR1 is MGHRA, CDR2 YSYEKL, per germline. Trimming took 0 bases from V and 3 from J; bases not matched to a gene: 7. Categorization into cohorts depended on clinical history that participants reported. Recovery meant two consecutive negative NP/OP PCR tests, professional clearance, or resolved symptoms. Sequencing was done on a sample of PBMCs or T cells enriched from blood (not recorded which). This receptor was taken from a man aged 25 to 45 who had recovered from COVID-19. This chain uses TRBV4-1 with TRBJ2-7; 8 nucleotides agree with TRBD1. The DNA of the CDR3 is TGCGCCAGCAGCCAAGATCTGTCAGGGGGCGGCTACGAGCAGTACTTC. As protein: CASSQDLSGGGYEQYF.